These 4 T cell receptor beta chains originate from one sample sequenced in a study of blood T cell repertoires in COVID-19 (TCRdb year 2020). The method behind the library was the immunoSEQ multiplex PCR assay. TCRdb limited this immuneACCESS table to in-frame rearrangements with V and J called. A share of clones is missing; checked studies link under half to unresolved V genes, and the rest is unexplained. For this sample the table gives approximately 76,000 clones, of which over 65% were detected only once. The top ten constitute 35% of the sample. Sequenced sample: peripheral blood. The origin of the receptors is a woman in her seventies with acute or convalescent COVID-19.

This clone occurred a few times. The chain carries TRBV19 and TRBJ1-5; no definite D call. The CDR3 spans 14 residues. The V gene lost 6 bases and the J gene lost 1 base, with 10 bases spanning the gap. From germline, CDR1 is LNHDA and CDR2 SQIVND (reference sequence). The CDR3 sequence is CASRPSGSNQPQHF. CDR3 DNA: TGTGCCAGTAGGCCGTCGGGGAGCAATCAGCCCCAGCATTTT.

This clone has a handful of counts. This sequence joins TRBV29-1 and TRBJ1-1, with D perhaps matching TRBD1 (5 bases). V lost 4 bases, J lost 4 bases, and 16 bases lay in between. CDR1 and CDR2 (germline): SQVTM, ANQGSEA. This CDR3 contains 14 residues. CDR3: CSVVTKGVTTEAFF. The CDR3 bases are TGCAGCGTTGTTACTAAAGGGGTGACCACTGAAGCTTTCTTT.

This clone has more than one count but fewer than ten. The V call is TRBV7-2, the J call TRBJ2-7, with 7 bases matching TRBD2. This CDR3 has 15 residues. The V and J ends lost 4 bases and 0 bases, in that order; junction bases with no gene match: 6. CDR1 and CDR2 from the germline V gene are SGHTA and FQGNSA. This chain's CDR3 is CASSSAGTTSYEQYF. For the CDR3, the DNA is TGTGCCAGCAGCTCAGCCGGGACTACCTCCTACGAGCAGTACTTC.

CDR3 loop: CASSLIQGNEQFF. The CDR3 nucleotides read TGCGCCAGCAGCTTGATACAGGGTAATGAGCAGTTCTTC. The V and J genes are TRBV5-1 and TRBJ2-1; a weak D match, TRBD1 (6 bases). Deletions cut 1 base from V and 7 bases from J, with 9 bases between. CDR1 is SGHRS, CDR2 YFSETQ, per germline. CDR3 size: 13 residues.